This T cell receptor (beta chain) was sequenced in a study of T cell repertoires in ileal Crohn's disease. On the study more broadly: About half of patients got postoperative therapy: under 12 thiopurines, around 20 anti-TNF.

Germline CDR1 and CDR2: SGHRS and YFSETQ. The CDR3 consists of 15 residues. V trimming: 4 bases; J trimming: 1 base; junction bases outside the gene matches: 7. The table came from immunoSEQ multiplex PCR; TCRdb's copy has only in-frame clones and leaves some out. The data hold over 15,000 clones, with approximately 87% observed a single time. What was sequenced was ileal tissue. The sequence was collected from an adult with Crohn's disease. V is TRBV5-1 and J is TRBJ1-1; TRBD1 agrees at 7 bases. CDR3 DNA sequence: TGCGCCAGCAGCCCAGACGGGACAGCGAACACTGAAGCTTTCTTT. Translation gives CASSPDGTANTEAFF.